The 13 T cell receptor beta chains below were found in one sample sequenced in a study of blood T cell repertoires in COVID-19. Repertoires were generated with immunoSEQ multiplex PCR, while TCRdb's copy carries only in-frame clones and drops some. The sample contains about 160,000 clones, about 83% of which appear only once. Sample: peripheral blood. These receptors were taken from a woman between 65 and 79 years old with COVID-19, enrolled during active disease.

CDR3 residues: CASSAPGLAGGHGEQFF. Written as DNA, the CDR3 is TGTGCCAGCAGCGCTCCGGGACTAGCGGGGGGGCACGGTGAGCAGTTCTTC. The chain carries TRBV7-2 and TRBJ2-1; the match to TRBD2 covers 16 bases. V was clipped by 5 bases and J by 9 bases; unmatched bases: 10. Germline CDR1 is SGHTA and CDR2 is FQGNSA. CDR3 length: 17 amino acids. Combining the CDR3 with reference TRBV7-2 and TRBJ2-1 gives the whole variable domain GAGVSQSPSNKVTEKGKDVELRCDPISGHTALYWYRQSLGQGLEFLIYFQGNSAPDKSGLPSDRFSAERTGGSVSTLTIQRTQQEDSAVYLCASSAPGLAGGHGEQFFGPGTRLTVL.

The V gene is TRBV7-2, the J gene TRBJ2-7, with 7 nucleotides matching TRBD1. Losses at the gene ends were 4 bases for V and 3 bases for J; bases not matched to a gene: 3. The CDR3 covers 13 residues. CDR1 SGHTA and CDR2 FQGNSA come from the germline V gene. The CDR3 spells CASSSRDSYEQYF. DNA for the CDR3: TGTGCCAGCAGCTCCCGGGACAGCTACGAGCAGTACTTC. The complete variable domain, with remaining parts taken from reference TRBV7-2 and TRBJ2-7, reads GAGVSQSPSNKVTEKGKDVELRCDPISGHTALYWYRQSLGQGLEFLIYFQGNSAPDKSGLPSDRFSAERTGGSVSTLTIQRTQQEDSAVYLCASSSRDSYEQYFGPGTRLTVT.

This clone was seen just once. The V gene is TRBV19, the J gene TRBJ1-4; 9 positions agree with TRBD1. The CDR3 consists of 15 residues. Germline V lookup: CDR1 LNHDA, CDR2 SQIVND (reference sequence). J was trimmed by 7 bases and V by 5 bases; bases with no gene match: 8. The DNA of the CDR3 is TGTGCCAGTAGTCCTACGACAGGGGGAAGTGAAAAACTGTTTTTT. Protein: CASSPTTGGSEKLFF. Together with reference TRBV19 and TRBJ1-4, the CDR3 gives the full variable domain: DGGITQSPKYLFRKEGQNVTLSCEQNLNHDAMYWYRQDPGQGLRLIYYSQIVNDFQKGDIAEGYSVSREKKESFPLTVTSAQKNPTAFYLCASSPTTGGSEKLFFGSGTQLSVL.

The chain recombines TRBV5-5 with TRBJ2-7; the D is unclear. This CDR3 contains 13 residues. Per the germline V gene, CDR1 is SGHKS and CDR2 is YYEKEE (reference sequence). V was trimmed by 4 bases and J by 5 bases, leaving 13 bases between them. The DNA for the CDR3 is TGTGCCAGCAGCGTCAACGTCAGGAACGAGCAGTACTTC. It codes for CASSVNVRNEQYF. Together with reference TRBV5-5 and TRBJ2-7, the CDR3 gives the full variable domain: DAGVTQSPTHLIKTRGQQVTLRCSPISGHKSVSWYQQVLGQGPQFIFQYYEKEERGRGNFPDRFSARQFPNYSSELNVNALLLGDSALYLCASSVNVRNEQYFGPGTRLTVT.

This chain links TRBV29-1 with TRBJ2-2, with D possibly matching TRBD1 (5 bases). Germline CDR1 is SQVTM and CDR2 is ANQGSEA. V lost 3 bases and J 1 base, leaving 9 bases between the germline ends. CDR3 size: 14 residues. CDR3 coding DNA: TGCAGCGTTGAGCAGGGCCGGAACACCGGGGAGCTGTTTTTT. Encoded protein: CSVEQGRNTGELFF.

CDR3 sequence reads: CASSQELYQGITYNEQFF. The CDR3 coding sequence is TGCGCCAGCAGCCAAGAGCTCTACCAGGGGATTACCTACAATGAGCAGTTCTTC. This chain links TRBV4-1 with TRBJ2-1, with D possibly being TRBD1 (6 bases). The germline CDR1 and CDR2 sequences are MGHRA and YSYEKL. The germline V and J ends were trimmed by 0 bases and 2 bases, with 17 bases remaining between them. The CDR3 runs 18 residues.

J is TRBJ2-1 and V is TRBV5-1; tentatively, D is TRBD2 (6 bases). Trimming cost V 4 bases and J 10 bases, with 24 bases left between them. Per the germline V gene, CDR1 is SGHRS and CDR2 is YFSETQ. The CDR3 covers 16 residues. CDR3 sequence (DNA): TGCGCCAGCAGCCCCTCTAGCCCGGGGCAGAGCGGGGAGCAGTTCTTC. This encodes CASSPSSPGQSGEQFF.

V and J are TRBV28 and TRBJ1-2, with D maybe TRBD1 (6 bases). The CDR3 consists of 17 residues. Trimming left V 2 bases short and J 3 bases short, with 19 bases between. Per the germline V gene, CDR1 is MDHEN and CDR2 is SYDVKM. For the CDR3, the DNA is TGTGCCAGCAGTTTAGGTGGCAGGGGATATTTTCACTATGGCTACACCTTC. It translates to CASSLGGRGYFHYGYTF.

The rearrangement uses TRBV7-6 and TRBJ2-1; TRBD2 matches 16 bases. Germline V gene lookup returns CDR1 SGHVS and CDR2 FNYEAQ. Germline trimming cut 0 bases from V and 7 bases from J; bases unmatched to any gene: 15. CDR3 length: 21 amino acids. Here the CDR3 reads CASSLAGTSGGARGLGNEQFF. CDR3 DNA sequence: TGTGCCAGCAGCTTAGCGGGGACTAGCGGGGGGGCCAGGGGTCTCGGAAATGAGCAGTTCTTC. Together with reference TRBV7-6 and TRBJ2-1, the CDR3 gives the full variable domain: GAGVSQSPRYKVTKRGQDVALRCDPISGHVSLYWYRQALGQGPEFLTYFNYEAQQDKSGLPNDRFSAERPEGSISTLTIQRTEQRDSAMYRCASSLAGTSGGARGLGNEQFFGPGTRLTVL.

The chain couples TRBV7-2 to TRBJ2-4; TRBD2 might be the D (7 bases). The V gene's germline CDR1 is SGHTA and CDR2 FQGNSA. The CDR3 totals 16 residues. Trimming shortened V by 5 bases and J by 8 bases, and 22 bases separated the two germline ends. In DNA, the CDR3 is TGTGCCAGCAGCAACCGAGGGGGGGGCCGGGCAGACATTCAGTACTTC. Protein: CASSNRGGGRADIQYF.

The chain links TRBV5-6 to TRBJ2-5; TRBD1 might be the D (5 bases). Germline V CDR1 and CDR2: SGHDT, YYEEEE. Trimming shortened V by 4 bases and J by 2 bases, and 12 bases separated the two germline ends. CDR3 length: 14 amino acids. The CDR3 nucleotides are TGTGCCAGCAGCACGACAGATCTACAAGAGACCCAGTACTTC. Protein product: CASSTTDLQETQYF.

J is TRBJ1-6 and V is TRBV30; 10 bases map to TRBD1. This CDR3 is built from 13 residues. V lost 5 bases to trimming and J lost 10 bases; unmatched junction nucleotides: 5. Germline V gives CDR1 GTSNPN, CDR2 SVGIG (reference sequence). The CDR3 DNA is TGTGCCTGGTCCGGGACAGGGGTCTCACCCCTCCACTTT. It codes for CAWSGTGVSPLHF.

The CDR3 bases are TGTGCCAGCAGCTTAGAGTGGAACAGGGCTAACTATGGCTACACCTTC. Its protein is CASSLEWNRANYGYTF. The J gene is TRBJ1-2, the V gene TRBV7-8; weak D call: TRBD1 (6 bases). The germline CDR1 and CDR2 sequences are SGHVS and FQNEAQ. V shed 1 base and J shed 0 bases, with 12 bases lying between them. The CDR3 is 16 residues long. The variable domain in full, completed from reference TRBV7-8 and TRBJ1-2, reads GAGVSQSPRYKVAKRGQDVALRCDPISGHVSLFWYQQALGQGPEFLTYFQNEAQLDKSGLPSDRFFAERPEGSVSTLKIQRTQQEDSAVYLCASSLEWNRANYGYTFGSGTRLTVV.